This TCR beta chain was identified during a study of T cells in Graves' hyperthyroidism and ophthalmopathy. The investigators amplified TCR beta CDR3 regions from RNA transcripts. Initially, a first-round RT-PCR of the TCR CDR3 employed the HTBI primer set. In TCRdb, the multiplex PCR reads were re-called with MiXCR into one record per CDR3 protein. Found here are about 160,000 distinct CDR3 sequences, about 9.4% of them singletons; the top ten hold 22%. Sample: blood. This receptor was taken from a woman between 18 and 29 years old with Graves' hyperthyroidism that later progressed to Graves' ophthalmopathy.

The CDR3 is CASSLALYPAGNYGYTF. CDR3 bases: TGTGCCAGCAGCTTAGCCCTATACCCAGCAGGGAACTATGGCTACACCTTC. The chain couples TRBV13 to TRBJ1-2; D may be TRBD1 (5 bases). Germline assignment: CDR1 PRHDT and CDR2 FYEKMQ (reference sequence). This CDR3 spans 17 amino acids. V was shortened by 1 base and J by 2 bases, with 17 bases between the two germline ends.